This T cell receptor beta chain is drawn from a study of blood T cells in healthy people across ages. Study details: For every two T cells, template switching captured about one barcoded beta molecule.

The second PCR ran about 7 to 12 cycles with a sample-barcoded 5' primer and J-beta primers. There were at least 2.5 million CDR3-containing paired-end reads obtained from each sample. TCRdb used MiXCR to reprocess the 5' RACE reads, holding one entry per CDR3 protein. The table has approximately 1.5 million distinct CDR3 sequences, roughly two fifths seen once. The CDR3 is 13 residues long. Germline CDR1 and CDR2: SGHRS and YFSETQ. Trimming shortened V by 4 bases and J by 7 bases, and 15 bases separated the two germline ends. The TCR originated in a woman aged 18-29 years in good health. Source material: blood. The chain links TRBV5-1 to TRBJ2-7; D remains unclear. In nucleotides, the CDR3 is TGCGCCAGCAGCATTGAGAAGGGTTCAGAGCAGTACTTC. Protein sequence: CASSIEKGSEQYF.